Shown below are 31 T cell receptor beta chains from a single sample sequenced in a study of sequential checkpoint blockade in melanoma. Treatment indicated: randomized to nivolumab then ipilimumab (arm A) or the reverse (arm B). This table comes from immunoSEQ multiplex PCR, and its TCRdb copy is limited to in-frame clones, with some not included. The sample has 15,000 to 20,000 clones, 77% seen once. The input for sequencing was CD8+ T cells sorted from blood (inferred from file names), taken from a patient given nivolumab and ipilimumab in sequence. The receptors come from a human donor with melanoma.

The chain recombines TRBV27 with TRBJ2-7, with 9 bases matching TRBD1. V shed 7 bases, J shed 2 bases, and the junction held 6 bases outside the gene matches. Germline lookup yields CDR1 MNHEY and CDR2 SMNVEV (reference sequence). The CDR3 is made up of 14 amino acids. CDR3 loop: CASKLQGATYEQYF. As DNA, the CDR3 is TGTGCCAGCAAATTACAGGGGGCTACCTACGAGCAGTACTTC.

The chain is built from TRBV7-9 and TRBJ1-2; TRBD1 agrees at 7 bases. This CDR3 contains 15 residues. V shed 4 bases, J shed 6 bases, and the junction held 11 bases outside the gene matches. Germline CDR1 reads SEHNR; CDR2 reads FQNEAQ (reference sequence). The DNA for the CDR3 is TGTGCCAGCAGCTACACGACAGGGTTCTCGGATGGCTACACCTTC. Protein: CASSYTTGFSDGYTF.

There are a few counts of this clone. The V and J genes are TRBV7-9 and TRBJ1-4; TRBD1 matches at 9 bases. Per the germline V gene, CDR1 is SEHNR and CDR2 is FQNEAQ (reference sequence). V shed 5 bases and J 8 bases; nucleotides not matched to a gene: 9. There are 15 residues in the CDR3. CDR3 in DNA: TGTGCCAGCAGCCCGGGGACAGGGCTAGAAGAAAAACTGTTTTTT. It is translated as CASSPGTGLEEKLFF.

The table lists this clone with a few counts. V usage is TRBV7-9 and J usage is TRBJ1-2, with D hard to call. The V end lost 5 bases, the J end lost 3 bases, and 19 bases lay between the germline ends. The length of the CDR3 is 16 residues. Germline V gene data show CDR1 as SEHNR and CDR2 as FQNEAQ (reference sequence). The CDR3 loop is CASSDTGSREDYGYTF. The CDR3, as DNA: TGTGCCAGCAGCGACACGGGAAGTCGGGAAGACTATGGCTACACCTTC.

J is TRBJ1-2 and V is TRBV21-1; TRBD1, as called in the table, went unchecked against the DNA. TRBV21-1 counts as a pseudogene. The length of the CDR3 is 14 residues. The CDR3 region is CASQGAMYDYGYTF. The CDR3 nucleotides are TGTGCCAGTCAGGGGGCGATGTACGACTATGGCTACACCTTC.

The chain joins TRBV25-1 to TRBJ2-7, with a possible D match to TRBD1 (5 bases). From germline, CDR1 is MGHDK and CDR2 SYGVNS. Deletions cut 4 bases from V and 2 bases from J, with 12 bases between. CDR3 length: 14 residues. CDR3 region: CASSGPARAYEQYF. The CDR3 DNA follows: TGTGCCAGCAGTGGCCCGGCCAGGGCCTACGAGCAGTACTTC.

In this sample, this clone turned up a few times. This chain connects TRBV7-9 to TRBJ1-6; D is unresolved. The V and J ends lost 1 base and 9 bases respectively, with 7 bases between them. The CDR3 is 13 residues long. From germline, CDR1 is SEHNR and CDR2 FQNEAQ (reference sequence). The CDR3 DNA sequence: TGTGCCAGCAGCTTAGATGGGAGTTCACCCCTCCACTTT. Its translation is CASSLDGSSPLHF.

This clone has only one observation. The V gene is TRBV7-2, the J gene TRBJ1-6, with 9 bases lining up with TRBD1. Germline-derived CDR1 and CDR2 are SGHTA and FQGNSA. The CDR3 consists of 14 residues. V was pared by 4 bases and J by 8 bases, with 3 bases of the junction left unmatched. The CDR3 here is CASSSGQGYSPLHF. CDR3 in DNA: TGTGCCAGCAGCTCAGGACAGGGGTATTCACCCCTCCACTTT.

A single count supports this clone. The J gene is TRBJ2-2, the V gene TRBV7-9, with 8 bases fitting TRBD1. V shed 5 bases, J shed 6 bases, and the junction held 8 bases outside the gene matches. Germline CDR1 is SEHNR and CDR2 is FQNEAQ (reference sequence). This CDR3 has 15 amino acids. The CDR3 coding sequence is TGTGCCAGCAGCGACAGGGGAGTATACTCCGGGGAGCTGTTTTTT. Protein product: CASSDRGVYSGELFF.

The chain has TRBV6-5 and TRBJ2-7, with 8 bases identical to TRBD1. V lost 4 bases, J lost 6 bases, and 8 bases stayed unmatched. This CDR3 has 14 amino acids. From germline, CDR1 is MNHEY and CDR2 SVGAGI. This chain's CDR3 is CASSLRTGRGEQYF. CDR3 bases: TGTGCCAGCAGTTTAAGGACAGGGAGAGGCGAGCAGTACTTC.

The chain is built from TRBV7-9 and TRBJ2-7, with D uncertain. The CDR3 sequence is 14 residues long. The germline CDR1 and CDR2 sequences are SEHNR and FQNEAQ (reference sequence). Trimming pared 0 bases from V and 2 bases from J, leaving 8 bases between. The CDR3 spells CASSLAGRPYEQYF. CDR3 DNA: TGTGCCAGCAGCTTAGCGGGCCGGCCCTACGAGCAGTACTTC. The full variable domain, its missing parts supplied by reference TRBV7-9 and TRBJ2-7, is DTGVSQNPRHKITKRGQNVTFRCDPISEHNRLYWYRQTLGQGPEFLTYFQNEAQLEKSRLLSDRFSAERPKGSFSTLEIQRTEQGDSAMYLCASSLAGRPYEQYFGPGTRLTVT.

The chain is built from TRBV6-1 and TRBJ2-1, with 7 bases matching TRBD2. Per germline, CDR1 MNHNS and CDR2 SASEGT. Losses at the gene ends were 8 bases for V and 0 bases for J; bases not matched to a gene: 13. The CDR3 has 17 amino acids. In nucleotides, the CDR3 is TGTGCCAGCGGTGGGGTGCGAGCGGGGAGCTCCTACAATGAGCAGTTCTTC. It specifies CASGGVRAGSSYNEQFF.

V and J are TRBV5-6 and TRBJ2-7; D is unresolved. V lost 4 bases and J lost 2, with 7 bases in between. CDR1 is SGHDT and CDR2 is YYEEEE in the germline V gene. This CDR3 has 12 residues. The CDR3 sequence: CASSTTTYEQYF. The CDR3 DNA follows: TGTGCCAGCAGCACTACAACCTACGAGCAGTACTTC.

J is TRBJ1-1 and V is TRBV13, with 7 bases that match TRBD1. CDR1 PRHDT and CDR2 FYEKMQ come from the germline V gene (reference sequence). The CDR3 spans 12 residues. V lost 3 bases to trimming and J lost 7 bases; unmatched junction nucleotides: 2. Here the CDR3 DNA reads TGTGCCAGCAGCTTCAGACAGGGTGAAGCTTTCTTT. Protein product: CASSFRQGEAFF.

Here the CDR3 DNA reads TGTGCCAGCAGTGACTCGACGGAGGGGGAGCAGTTCTTC. Its translation is CASSDSTEGEQFF. V usage is TRBV6-4 and J usage is TRBJ2-1, with a possible D match to TRBD2 (6 bases). V was shortened by 0 bases and J by 10 bases, with 10 bases between the two germline ends. CDR1 is MRHNA and CDR2 is SNTAGT in the germline V gene. The CDR3 consists of 13 residues.

This sequence joins TRBV9 and TRBJ2-2, with 7 bases matching TRBD2. Germline assignment: CDR1 SGDLS and CDR2 YYNGEE. The CDR3 runs to 16 residues. The junction had 5 bases not matched to a gene; V was cut back by 0 bases and J by 3 bases. The CDR3 region has the DNA TGTGCCAGCAGCGTAGCCTTTGGGGGGGACACCGGGGAGCTGTTTTTT. Translated: CASSVAFGGDTGELFF.

CDR3 residues: CASSFEASQLFF. The CDR3 region has the DNA TGTGCCAGCAGTTTCGAGGCCAGCCAACTGTTTTTT. V and J are TRBV28 and TRBJ1-4; D remains ambiguous. Trimming took 3 bases from V and 12 from J, leaving 11 bases between them. CDR1 is MDHEN and CDR2 is SYDVKM in the germline V gene. CDR3 length: 12 residues.

The gene calls are TRBV6-6 and TRBJ2-1; TRBD1 matches at 9 bases. This CDR3 is built from 13 residues. The germline CDR1 and CDR2 sequences are MNHNY and SVGAGI (reference sequence). The ends lost 6 bases at V and 7 bases at J; junction bases unmatched: 4. Here the CDR3 reads CASSPDRGNEQFF. DNA for the CDR3: TGTGCCAGCAGCCCCGACAGGGGGAATGAGCAGTTCTTC.

The J gene is TRBJ2-7, the V gene TRBV27; no definite D call. CDR3 length: 13 amino acids. Deletions cut 2 bases from V and 3 bases from J, with 8 bases between. In germline, CDR1 is MNHEY, CDR2 SMNVEV (reference sequence). CDR3 in amino acids: CASSLVGSYEQYF. CDR3 nucleotide sequence: TGTGCCAGCAGTTTAGTTGGTAGCTACGAGCAGTACTTC.

V and J are TRBV7-9 and TRBJ2-7; weak D call: TRBD1 (6 bases). The CDR3 has 15 residues. Germline CDR1 and CDR2: SEHNR and FQNEAQ (reference sequence). The germline V and J ends were trimmed by 4 bases and 2 bases, with 15 bases remaining between them. CDR3 in amino acids: CASSSMDSSTYEQYF. CDR3 bases: TGTGCCAGCAGCTCCATGGACAGTAGTACCTACGAGCAGTACTTC.

This chain uses TRBV27 with TRBJ2-7; no clear D. The CDR3 loop spans 16 amino acids. V was shortened by 0 bases and J by 2 bases, with 14 bases between the two germline ends. Germline CDR1 is MNHEY and CDR2 is SMNVEV (reference sequence). In DNA, the CDR3 is TGTGCCAGCAGTTTATCGAGGCTGCCTACTCCCTACGAGCAGTACTTC. Residues: CASSLSRLPTPYEQYF.

V usage is TRBV6-5 and J usage is TRBJ1-2; TRBD1 might be the D (5 bases). CDR3 length equals 15 residues. Trimming pared 6 bases from V and 5 bases from J, leaving 19 bases between. CDR1 and CDR2 from the germline V gene are MNHEY and SVGAGI. CDR3 sequence reads: CASSPGLGGGYGYTF. In DNA, the CDR3 is TGTGCCAGCAGCCCCGGACTGGGGGGAGGATATGGCTACACCTTC.

The chain joins TRBV4-1 to TRBJ2-7; TRBD1 matches at 8 bases. This CDR3 has 15 residues. Germline V gives CDR1 MGHRA, CDR2 YSYEKL. V gave up 1 base and J gave up 1 base; unmatched junction bases: 3. For the CDR3, the DNA is TGCGCCAGCAGCCAAGCCGGGACAGGTTCCTACGAGCAGTACTTC. Translation: CASSQAGTGSYEQYF.

This chain connects TRBV7-9 to TRBJ2-7; 9 bases match TRBD1. V gave up 4 bases and J gave up 2 bases; unmatched junction bases: 6. The CDR3 totals 15 residues. The germline V gene encodes CDR1 SEHNR and CDR2 FQNEAQ (reference sequence). The CDR3 protein is CASSSGTGSTYEQYF. CDR3 bases: TGTGCCAGCAGCTCCGGGACAGGGTCGACCTACGAGCAGTACTTC. Combining the CDR3 with reference TRBV7-9 and TRBJ2-7 gives the whole variable domain DTGVSQNPRHKITKRGQNVTFRCDPISEHNRLYWYRQTLGQGPEFLTYFQNEAQLEKSRLLSDRFSAERPKGSFSTLEIQRTEQGDSAMYLCASSSGTGSTYEQYFGPGTRLTVT.

This clone showed up just a few times. An end of the junction does not agree with germline; a read error may underlie this. The CDR3 nucleotides are TGCGCCGGCAGCTTGCAGGGTTTCCTCAACGCCCAGACCCAAGAGACCCAGTACTTC. This sequence encodes CAGSLQGFLNAQTQETQYF. V is TRBV5-6 and J is TRBJ2-5; maybe TRBD1 (5 bases). The CDR3 is made up of 19 amino acids. Germline V CDR1 and CDR2: SGHDT, YYEEEE.

This chain links TRBV7-9 with TRBJ2-2; TRBD1 matches at 7 bases. The V segment lost 5 bases and the J segment 1 base; nucleotides outside the gene matches: 1. The CDR3 is 14 amino acids. CDR1 and CDR2 (germline): SEHNR, FQNEAQ (reference sequence). CDR3 DNA sequence: TGTGCCAGCAGCGGGGACAGGAACACCGGGGAGCTGTTTTTT. It is translated as CASSGDRNTGELFF. The full variable domain, rest sourced from reference TRBV7-9 and TRBJ2-2, is DTGVSQNPRHKITKRGQNVTFRCDPISEHNRLYWYRQTLGQGPEFLTYFQNEAQLEKSRLLSDRFSAERPKGSFSTLEIQRTEQGDSAMYLCASSGDRNTGELFFGEGSRLTVL.

J is TRBJ2-1 and V is TRBV7-9, with D perhaps TRBD2 (6 bases). Germline V gene data show CDR1 as SEHNR and CDR2 as FQNEAQ (reference sequence). V was pared by 0 bases and J by 9 bases, with 15 bases between. This CDR3 contains 15 residues. In nucleotides, the CDR3 is TGTGCCAGCAGCTTAGCCGGAACTAGCTCAGGTGAGCAGTTCTTC. This translates into CASSLAGTSSGEQFF.

With regard to this clone: Other DNA sequences in the sample encode the same CDR3. The chain is built from TRBV6-5 and TRBJ1-6, with D possibly TRBD1 on 5 matching bases. This CDR3 spans 13 amino acids. Trimming left V 5 bases short and J 6 bases short, with 8 bases between. CDR1 is MNHEY, CDR2 SVGAGI, per germline. In DNA, the CDR3 is TGTGCCAGCAGTGGGGGGGGTAATTCACCCCTCCACTTT. It translates to CASSGGGNSPLHF.

The chain is built from TRBV9 and TRBJ2-1; maybe TRBD2 (6 bases). Germline values: CDR1 SGDLS, CDR2 YYNGEE. V lost 3 bases and J lost 2, with 18 bases in between. This CDR3 has 17 residues. CDR3 amino acids: CASSETPSVDTYNEQFF. CDR3 sequence (DNA): TGTGCCAGCAGCGAGACCCCTAGCGTAGACACCTACAATGAGCAGTTCTTC.

The CDR3 DNA sequence: TGTGCCAGCAGTTGGACAGGGGGCCCAAGCCAAGAGACCCAGTACTTC. Translated, it gives CASSWTGGPSQETQYF. This chain connects TRBV7-2 to TRBJ2-5, with 11 bases that match TRBD1. Germline V lookup: CDR1 SGHTA, CDR2 FQGNSA. V shed 6 bases and J 1 base; nucleotides not matched to a gene: 7. This CDR3 has 16 residues.

J is TRBJ2-2 and V is TRBV29-1, with TRBD2 matching over 12 bases. V shed 7 bases and J 0 bases; nucleotides not matched to a gene: 3. The CDR3 has 15 amino acids. Germline CDR1 SQVTM, CDR2 ANQGSEA. CDR3 in DNA: TGCAGCGGGGGACTAGCGGGTACGAACACCGGGGAGCTGTTTTTT. Translating it yields CSGGLAGTNTGELFF.